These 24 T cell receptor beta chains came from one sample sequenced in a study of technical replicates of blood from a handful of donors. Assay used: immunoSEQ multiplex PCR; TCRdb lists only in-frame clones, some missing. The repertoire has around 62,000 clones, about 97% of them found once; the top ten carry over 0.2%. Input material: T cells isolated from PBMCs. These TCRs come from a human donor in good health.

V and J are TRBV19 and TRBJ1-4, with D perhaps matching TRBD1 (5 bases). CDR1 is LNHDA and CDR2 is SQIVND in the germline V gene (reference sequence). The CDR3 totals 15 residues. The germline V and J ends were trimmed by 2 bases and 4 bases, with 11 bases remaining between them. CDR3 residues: CASSIKGAGNEKLFF. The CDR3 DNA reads TGTGCCAGTAGTATAAAAGGGGCCGGTAATGAAAAACTGTTTTTT.

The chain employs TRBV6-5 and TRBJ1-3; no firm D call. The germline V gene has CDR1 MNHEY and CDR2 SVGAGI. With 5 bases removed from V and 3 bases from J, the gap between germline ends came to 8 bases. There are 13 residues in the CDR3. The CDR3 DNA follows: TGTGCCAGCAGTACGGTATATGGAAACACCATATATTTT. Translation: CASSTVYGNTIYF.

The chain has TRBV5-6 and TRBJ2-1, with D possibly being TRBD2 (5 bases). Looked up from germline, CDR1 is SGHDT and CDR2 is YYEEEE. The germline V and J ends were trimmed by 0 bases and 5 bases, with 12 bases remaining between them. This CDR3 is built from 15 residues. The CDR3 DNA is TGTGCCAGCAGCTTGGCTCACAGCGGTAACAATGAGCAGTTCTTC. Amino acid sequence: CASSLAHSGNNEQFF.

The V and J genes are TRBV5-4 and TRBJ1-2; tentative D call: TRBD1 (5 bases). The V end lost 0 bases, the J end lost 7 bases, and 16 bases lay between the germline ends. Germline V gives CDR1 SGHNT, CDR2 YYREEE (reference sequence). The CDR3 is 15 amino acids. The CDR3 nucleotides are TGTGCCAGCAGCTTGGCTTCCGACAGAACTGGTGGCTACACCTTC. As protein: CASSLASDRTGGYTF.

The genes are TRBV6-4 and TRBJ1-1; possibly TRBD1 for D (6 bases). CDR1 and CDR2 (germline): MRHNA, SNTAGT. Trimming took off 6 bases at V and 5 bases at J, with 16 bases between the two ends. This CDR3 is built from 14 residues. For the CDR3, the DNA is TGTGCCAGCAGGAGCACCAGGGGTGGAACTGAAGCTTTCTTT. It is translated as CASRSTRGGTEAFF.

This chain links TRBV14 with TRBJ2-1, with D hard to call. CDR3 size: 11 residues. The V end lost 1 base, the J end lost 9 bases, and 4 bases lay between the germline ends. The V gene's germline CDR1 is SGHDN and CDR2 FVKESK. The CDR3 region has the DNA TGTGCCAGCAGCCAAGTTAGTGAGCAGTTCTTC. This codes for CASSQVSEQFF.

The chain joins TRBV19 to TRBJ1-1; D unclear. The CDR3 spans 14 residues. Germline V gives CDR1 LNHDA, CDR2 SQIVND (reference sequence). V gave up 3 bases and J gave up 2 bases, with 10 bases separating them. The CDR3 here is CASSIQASNTEAFF. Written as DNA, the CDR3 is TGTGCCAGTAGTATCCAGGCCTCCAACACTGAAGCTTTCTTT.

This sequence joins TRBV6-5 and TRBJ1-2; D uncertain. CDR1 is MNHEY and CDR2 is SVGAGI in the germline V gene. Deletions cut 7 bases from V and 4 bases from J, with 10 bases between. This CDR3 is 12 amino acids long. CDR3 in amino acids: CASTRGGYGYTF. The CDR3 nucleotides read TGTGCCAGCACCCGAGGCGGCTATGGCTACACCTTC.

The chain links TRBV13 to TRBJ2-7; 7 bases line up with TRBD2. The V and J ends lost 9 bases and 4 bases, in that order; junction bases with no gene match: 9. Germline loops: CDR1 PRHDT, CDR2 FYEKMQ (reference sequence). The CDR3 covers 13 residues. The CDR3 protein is CASSREGQYEQYF. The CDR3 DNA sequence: TGTGCCAGTTCGAGGGAGGGTCAATACGAGCAGTACTTC.

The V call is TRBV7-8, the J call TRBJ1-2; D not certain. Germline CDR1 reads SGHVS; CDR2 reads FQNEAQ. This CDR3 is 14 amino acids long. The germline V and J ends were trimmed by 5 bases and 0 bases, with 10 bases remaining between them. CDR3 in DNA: TGTGCCAGCAGCGCGAGGATAGCTAACTATGGCTACACCTTC. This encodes CASSARIANYGYTF.

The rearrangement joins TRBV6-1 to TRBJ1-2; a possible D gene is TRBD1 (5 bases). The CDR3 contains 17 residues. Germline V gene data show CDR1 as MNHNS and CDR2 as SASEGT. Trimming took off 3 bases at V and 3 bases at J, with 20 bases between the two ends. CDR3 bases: TGTGCCAGCAGTGATATCGGTATGGAGGGGATCCACTATGGCTACACCTTC. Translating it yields CASSDIGMEGIHYGYTF.

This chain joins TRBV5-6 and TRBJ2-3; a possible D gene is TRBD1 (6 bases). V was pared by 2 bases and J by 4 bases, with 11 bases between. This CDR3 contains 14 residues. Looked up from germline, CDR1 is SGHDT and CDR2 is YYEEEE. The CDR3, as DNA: TGTGCCAGCAGCTTACAACAGGGACCAGATACGCAGTATTTT. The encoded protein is CASSLQQGPDTQYF. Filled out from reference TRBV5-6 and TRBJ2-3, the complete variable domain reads DAGVTQSPTHLIKTRGQQVTLRCSPKSGHDTVSWYQQALGQGPQFIFQYYEEEERQRGNFPDRFSGHQFPNYSSELNVNALLLGDSALYLCASSLQQGPDTQYFGPGTRLTVL.

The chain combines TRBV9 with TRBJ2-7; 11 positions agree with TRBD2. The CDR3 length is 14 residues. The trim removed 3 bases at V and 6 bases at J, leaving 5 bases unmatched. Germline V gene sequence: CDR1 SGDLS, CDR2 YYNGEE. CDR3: CASSALAGESEQYF. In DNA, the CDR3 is TGTGCCAGCAGCGCACTAGCGGGAGAGAGCGAGCAGTACTTC.

CDR3 loop: CASSERETDTQYF. The CDR3 DNA follows: TGTGCCAGCAGTGAGCGGGAGACAGATACGCAGTATTTT. The chain employs TRBV6-4 and TRBJ2-3, with 7 positions matching TRBD2. V was pared by 3 bases and J by 3 bases, with 0 bases of the junction left unmatched. There are 13 residues in the CDR3. Germline lookup yields CDR1 MRHNA and CDR2 SNTAGT.

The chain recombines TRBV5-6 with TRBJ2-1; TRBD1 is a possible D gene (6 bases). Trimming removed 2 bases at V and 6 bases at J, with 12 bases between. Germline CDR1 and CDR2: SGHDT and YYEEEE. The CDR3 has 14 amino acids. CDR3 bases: TGTGCCAGCAGCTTCATGACAGGTACCAATGAGCAGTTCTTC. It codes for CASSFMTGTNEQFF.

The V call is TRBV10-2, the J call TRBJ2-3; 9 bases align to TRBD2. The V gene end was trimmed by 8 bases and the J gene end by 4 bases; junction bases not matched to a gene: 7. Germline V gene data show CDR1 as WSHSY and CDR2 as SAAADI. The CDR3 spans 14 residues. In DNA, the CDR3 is TGCGCCAGCTCGGCGGCGGGAGGGCCAGATACGCAGTATTTT. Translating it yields CASSAAGGPDTQYF.

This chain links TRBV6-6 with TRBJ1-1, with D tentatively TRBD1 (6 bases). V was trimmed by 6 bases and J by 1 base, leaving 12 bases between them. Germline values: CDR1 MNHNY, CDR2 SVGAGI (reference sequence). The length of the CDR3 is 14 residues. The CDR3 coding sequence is TGTGCCAGCAGCCGTTACAGGGCGAACACTGAAGCTTTCTTT. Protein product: CASSRYRANTEAFF.

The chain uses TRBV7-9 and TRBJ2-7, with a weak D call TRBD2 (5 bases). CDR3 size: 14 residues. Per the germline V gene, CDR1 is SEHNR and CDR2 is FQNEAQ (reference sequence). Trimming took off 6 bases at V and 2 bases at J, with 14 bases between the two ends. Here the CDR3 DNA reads TGTGCCAGCAGTCCCGCCGACTATACCTACGAGCAGTACTTC. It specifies CASSPADYTYEQYF.

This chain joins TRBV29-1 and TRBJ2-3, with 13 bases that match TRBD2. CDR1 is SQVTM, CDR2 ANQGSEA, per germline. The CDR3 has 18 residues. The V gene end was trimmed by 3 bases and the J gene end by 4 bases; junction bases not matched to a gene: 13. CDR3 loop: CSVETSGTSGIRADTQYF. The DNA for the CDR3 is TGCAGCGTTGAGACCTCCGGGACTAGCGGGATTAGGGCAGATACGCAGTATTTT.

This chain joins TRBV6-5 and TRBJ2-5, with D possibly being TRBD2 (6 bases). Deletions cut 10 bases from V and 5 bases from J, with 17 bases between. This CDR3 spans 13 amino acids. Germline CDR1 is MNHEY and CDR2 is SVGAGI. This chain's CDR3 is CATTAGSDETQYF. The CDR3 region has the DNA TGTGCCACGACGGCGGGAAGTGACGAGACCCAGTACTTC.

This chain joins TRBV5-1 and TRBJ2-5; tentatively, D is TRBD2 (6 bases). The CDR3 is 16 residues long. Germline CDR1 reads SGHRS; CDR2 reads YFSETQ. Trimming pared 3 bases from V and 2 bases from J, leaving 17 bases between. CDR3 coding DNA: TGCGCCAGCAGCTCTCCGGAGGGTGGCCTTCAAGAGACCCAGTACTTC. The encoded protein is CASSSPEGGLQETQYF.

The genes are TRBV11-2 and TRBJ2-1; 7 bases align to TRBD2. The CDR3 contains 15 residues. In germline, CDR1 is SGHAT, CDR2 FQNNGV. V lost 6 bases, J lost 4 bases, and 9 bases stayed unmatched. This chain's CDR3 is CASRAGWPYYNEQFF. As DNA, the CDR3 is TGTGCCAGCAGAGCGGGGTGGCCGTATTACAATGAGCAGTTCTTC.

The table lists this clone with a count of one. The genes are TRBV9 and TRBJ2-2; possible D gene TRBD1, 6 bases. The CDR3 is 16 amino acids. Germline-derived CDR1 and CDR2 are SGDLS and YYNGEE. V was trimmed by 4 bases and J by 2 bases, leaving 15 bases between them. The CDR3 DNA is TGTGCCAGCAGCCCCAGAGGGGACACCAACACCGGGGAGCTGTTTTTT. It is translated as CASSPRGDTNTGELFF. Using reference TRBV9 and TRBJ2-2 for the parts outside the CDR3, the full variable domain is DSGVTQTPKHLITATGQRVTLRCSPRSGDLSVYWYQQSLDQGLQFLIQYYNGEERAKGNILERFSAQQFPDLHSELNLSSLELGDSALYFCASSPRGDTNTGELFFGEGSRLTVL.

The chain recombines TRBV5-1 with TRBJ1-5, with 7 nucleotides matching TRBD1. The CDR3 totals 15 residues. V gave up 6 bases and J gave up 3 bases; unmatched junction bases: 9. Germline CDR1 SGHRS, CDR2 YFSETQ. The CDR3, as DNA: TGCGCCAGCACGCGGACAGGAGGATTCAATCAGCCCCAGCATTTT. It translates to CASTRTGGFNQPQHF.